A selection of T cell receptor beta chains follows, all from one sample in a study of blood T cell repertoires in COVID-19. Generated by immunoSEQ multiplex PCR, the TCRdb table keeps only in-frame clones and is missing some. This sample has around 100,000 clones, with around 93% found just once. Sequencing was performed on peripheral blood. The origin of the receptors is a human donor with active COVID-19. The donor label of this sample is uncertain. CDR3s include the opening cysteine and the closing phenylalanine or tryptophan. Fields, in order: V gene, D gene, clone size, J gene, CDR3 DNA, CDR3 protein. The D gene is left open where the match is weak. Not every row has a clone size; where given, it reads once, few, many or a size class.

v_call: TRBV6-4; d_call: NA; clone_size: NA; j_call: TRBJ2-2; cdr3_nt: TGTGCCAGCAGTGACGATGCAGGGGCCACCGGGGAGCTGTTTTTT; cdr3_aa: CASSDDAGATGELFF
v_call: TRBV5-1; d_call: NA; clone_size: NA; j_call: TRBJ1-2; cdr3_nt: TGCGCCAGCAGCTTGTCGACAGAGGGCTACACCTTC; cdr3_aa: CASSLSTEGYTF
v_call: TRBV24-1; d_call: TRBD1; clone_size: NA; j_call: TRBJ2-7; cdr3_nt: TGTGCCACCAGTGATTCGGACAGGGTCTACGAGCAGTACTTC; cdr3_aa: CATSDSDRVYEQYF
v_call: TRBV2; d_call: TRBD2; clone_size: NA; j_call: TRBJ2-5; cdr3_nt: TGTGCCAGCAGTGAAAGGGTGGCGGGGGGCCGGGAGACCCAGTACTTC; cdr3_aa: CASSERVAGGRETQYF
v_call: TRBV6-1; d_call: NA; clone_size: NA; j_call: TRBJ1-1; cdr3_nt: TGTGCCAGCAGAACCGGGGCTGAAGCTTTCTTT; cdr3_aa: CASRTGAEAFF
v_call: TRBV29-1; d_call: NA; clone_size: NA; j_call: TRBJ2-1; cdr3_nt: TGCAGCTCTTGGACAACGTACAATGAGCAGTTCTTC; cdr3_aa: CSSWTTYNEQFF
v_call: TRBV21-1; d_call: NA; clone_size: once; j_call: TRBJ2-1; cdr3_nt: TGTGCCCGCTATGACGGGGGGGACAATGAGCAGTTCTTC; cdr3_aa: CARYDGGDNEQFF
v_call: TRBV19; d_call: NA; clone_size: once; j_call: TRBJ2-3; cdr3_nt: TGTGCCAGTAGTATAGAACTACAGGGTTGGGATACGCAGTATTTT; cdr3_aa: CASSIELQGWDTQYF
v_call: TRBV5-1; d_call: TRBD1; clone_size: NA; j_call: TRBJ1-1; cdr3_nt: TGCGCCAGCAGCTTGGTACAGGGGCGGGACACTGAAGCTTTCTTT; cdr3_aa: CASSLVQGRDTEAFF
v_call: TRBV6-5; d_call: TRBD1; clone_size: NA; j_call: TRBJ2-5; cdr3_nt: TGTGCCAGCAGTCTCCGGGACAGGGAAGAGACCCAGTACTTC; cdr3_aa: CASSLRDREETQYF
v_call: TRBV5-6; d_call: TRBD2; clone_size: NA; j_call: TRBJ2-5; cdr3_nt: TGTGCCAGCAGCCCTGGACTAGCGGGGGCCCTCCGAGAGACCCAGTACTTC; cdr3_aa: CASSPGLAGALRETQYF
v_call: TRBV6-2/TRBV6-3; d_call: NA; clone_size: NA; j_call: TRBJ1-1; cdr3_nt: TGTGCCAGCAGTTATAACGTGAGACATATGAACACTGAAGCTTTCTTT; cdr3_aa: CASSYNVRHMNTEAFF
v_call: TRBV9; d_call: TRBD2; clone_size: NA; j_call: TRBJ2-5; cdr3_nt: TGTGCCAGCAGCTCGCCCAGCGGGGGGGGTGAGACCCAGTACTTC; cdr3_aa: CASSSPSGGGETQYF
v_call: TRBV5-1; d_call: TRBD1; clone_size: NA; j_call: TRBJ2-3; cdr3_nt: TGCGCCAGCAGCTTGGTTACAGGGGGGTTGACAGATACGCAGTATTTT; cdr3_aa: CASSLVTGGLTDTQYF
v_call: TRBV11-2; d_call: TRBD1; clone_size: NA; j_call: TRBJ1-2; cdr3_nt: TGTGCCAGCAGCTTAAGCTCCTACTGGGACAGGGGGAATAACTATGGCTACACCTTC; cdr3_aa: CASSLSSYWDRGNNYGYTF
v_call: TRBV2; d_call: NA; clone_size: NA; j_call: TRBJ2-7; cdr3_nt: TGTGCCAGCAAGGCAGGCGACGCCTACGAGCAGTACTTC; cdr3_aa: CASKAGDAYEQYF
v_call: TRBV7-9; d_call: NA; clone_size: NA; j_call: TRBJ2-1; cdr3_nt: TGTGCCAGCAGCTTAGGTTGGGAGAATGGCGATGAGCAGTTCTTC; cdr3_aa: CASSLGWENGDEQFF
v_call: TRBV4-2; d_call: NA; clone_size: NA; j_call: TRBJ1-2; cdr3_nt: TGTGCCAGCAACGGGCGGGCTTATGGCTACACCTTC; cdr3_aa: CASNGRAYGYTF
v_call: TRBV19; d_call: NA; clone_size: NA; j_call: TRBJ2-1; cdr3_nt: TGTGCCTGGGAGGGGGGTCTAAATGAGCAGTTCTTC; cdr3_aa: CAWEGGLNEQFF
v_call: TRBV19; d_call: NA; clone_size: NA; j_call: TRBJ1-5; cdr3_nt: TGTGCCAGTAGTATATCGGGTCGGGATCAGCCCCAGCATTTT; cdr3_aa: CASSISGRDQPQHF
v_call: TRBV11-2; d_call: NA; clone_size: NA; j_call: TRBJ2-7; cdr3_nt: TGTGCCAGCAGCTTAGCCTCAGACTCCTACGAGCAGTACTTC; cdr3_aa: CASSLASDSYEQYF
v_call: TRBV28; d_call: NA; clone_size: NA; j_call: TRBJ2-5; cdr3_nt: TGTGCCAGCAGACAACAGCAAGAGACCCAGTACTTC; cdr3_aa: CASRQQQETQYF
v_call: TRBV6-6; d_call: TRBD1; clone_size: NA; j_call: TRBJ2-7; cdr3_nt: TGTGCCAGCAGTTATTCTACAGGGGTTTCCTACGAGCAGTACTTC; cdr3_aa: CASSYSTGVSYEQYF
v_call: TRBV6-5; d_call: TRBD1; clone_size: NA; j_call: TRBJ2-7; cdr3_nt: TGTGCCAGCAGTCGGGGACAGGGAGGCGAGCAGTACTTC; cdr3_aa: CASSRGQGGEQYF
v_call: TRBV4-3; d_call: NA; clone_size: NA; j_call: TRBJ1-1; cdr3_nt: TGCGCCAGCAGCCAAGAAGAAAGTACAGTCATGAACACTGAAGCTTTCTTT; cdr3_aa: CASSQEESTVMNTEAFF
v_call: TRBV9; d_call: TRBD1; clone_size: NA; j_call: TRBJ1-6; cdr3_nt: TGTGCCAGCAGCGCGACAGGGTCTGTTTCACCCCTCCACTTT; cdr3_aa: CASSATGSVSPLHF
v_call: TRBV5-1; d_call: TRBD2; clone_size: NA; j_call: TRBJ2-2; cdr3_nt: TGCGCCAGCAGCCACCGGACTAGCGGGGCCACGAACACCGGGGAGCTGTTTTTT; cdr3_aa: CASSHRTSGATNTGELFF
v_call: TRBV2; d_call: NA; clone_size: few; j_call: TRBJ2-7; cdr3_nt: TGTGCCAGCAGTGCCTGTTGGGGGGGCGGCGACCCCGAGCAGTACTTC; cdr3_aa: CASSACWGGGDPEQYF
v_call: TRBV6-5; d_call: NA; clone_size: NA; j_call: TRBJ1-1; cdr3_nt: TGTGCCAGCAGTTACTCGATTAGAAACACTGAAGCTTTCTTT; cdr3_aa: CASSYSIRNTEAFF
v_call: TRBV6-2/TRBV6-3; d_call: NA; clone_size: NA; j_call: TRBJ1-5; cdr3_nt: TGTGCCAGCAGTTTTACAGAGAGTAGCAATCAGCCCCAGCATTTT; cdr3_aa: CASSFTESSNQPQHF
v_call: TRBV5-1; d_call: NA; clone_size: NA; j_call: TRBJ2-1; cdr3_nt: TGCGCCAGCAGCCCCGCGGGACAGACTTACAATGAGCAGTTCTTC; cdr3_aa: CASSPAGQTYNEQFF
v_call: TRBV5-4; d_call: NA; clone_size: NA; j_call: TRBJ2-2; cdr3_nt: TGTGCCAGCAGCTCTACAGGGTTGACCGGGGAGCTGTTTTTT; cdr3_aa: CASSSTGLTGELFF
v_call: TRBV5-6; d_call: TRBD1; clone_size: NA; j_call: TRBJ2-7; cdr3_nt: TGTGCCAGCACCTGGGACAGGGCTTACGAGCAGTACTTC; cdr3_aa: CASTWDRAYEQYF
v_call: TRBV11-1; d_call: NA; clone_size: NA; j_call: TRBJ2-7; cdr3_nt: TGTGCCAGCAGCTTAGACAGCTCCTACGAGCAGTACTTC; cdr3_aa: CASSLDSSYEQYF
v_call: TRBV28; d_call: NA; clone_size: few; j_call: TRBJ1-2; cdr3_nt: TGTGCCAGCAGTTCACCCCGACAGACACTTAACTATGGCTACACCTTC; cdr3_aa: CASSSPRQTLNYGYTF
v_call: TRBV27; d_call: NA; clone_size: NA; j_call: TRBJ2-7; cdr3_nt: TGTGCCAGCAGTCCGGGATCCTCCTACGAGCAGTACTTC; cdr3_aa: CASSPGSSYEQYF
v_call: TRBV20-1; d_call: NA; clone_size: NA; j_call: TRBJ1-4; cdr3_nt: TGCAGTGCTAGTGCCCCGGGGAAGACTAATGAAAAACTGTTTTTT; cdr3_aa: CSASAPGKTNEKLFF
v_call: TRBV7-9; d_call: NA; clone_size: NA; j_call: TRBJ2-4; cdr3_nt: TGTGCCAGCAGCTCTGGAGCCCTAGCCAAAAACATTCAGTACTTC; cdr3_aa: CASSSGALAKNIQYF
v_call: TRBV12-3/TRBV12-4; d_call: NA; clone_size: NA; j_call: TRBJ1-1; cdr3_nt: TGTGCCAGCTCCCCCGGGAGCGCTGAAGCTTTCTTT; cdr3_aa: CASSPGSAEAFF